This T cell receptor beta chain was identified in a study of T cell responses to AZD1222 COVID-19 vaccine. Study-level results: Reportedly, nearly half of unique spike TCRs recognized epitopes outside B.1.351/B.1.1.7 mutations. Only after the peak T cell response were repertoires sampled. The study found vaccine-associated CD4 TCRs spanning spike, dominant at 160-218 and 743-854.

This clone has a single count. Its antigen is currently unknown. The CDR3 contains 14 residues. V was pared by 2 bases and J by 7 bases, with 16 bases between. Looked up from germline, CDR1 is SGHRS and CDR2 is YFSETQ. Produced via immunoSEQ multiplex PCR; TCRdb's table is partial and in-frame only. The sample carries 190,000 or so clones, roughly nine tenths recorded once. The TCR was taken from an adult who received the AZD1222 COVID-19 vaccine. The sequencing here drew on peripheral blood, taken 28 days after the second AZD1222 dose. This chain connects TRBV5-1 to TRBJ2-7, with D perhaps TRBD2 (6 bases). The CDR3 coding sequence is TGCGCCAGCAGCTTAGGGGCGGGATCCGGTGAGCAGTACTTC. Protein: CASSLGAGSGEQYF.